These 31 T cell receptor beta chains came from one sample sequenced in a study of cytomegalovirus exposure and HLA in healthy donors. Sequencing was performed with immunoSEQ multiplex PCR; in TCRdb, only in-frame clones are kept and a portion is missing. This table holds roughly 56,000 clones, over 85% found once. Sequenced: PBMCs. The receptors derive from a man aged 18 to 35 in good health and CMV-seronegative.

The rearrangement joins TRBV5-1 to TRBJ1-4; the D is unclear. Germline V gives CDR1 SGHRS, CDR2 YFSETQ. This CDR3 comprises 14 residues. Deletions cut 2 bases from V and 4 bases from J, with 9 bases between. CDR3 residues: CASSLSGVNEKLFF. For the CDR3, the DNA is TGCGCCAGCAGCTTATCCGGAGTTAATGAAAAACTGTTTTTT. The full variable domain, with the rest looked up from reference TRBV5-1 and TRBJ1-4, is KAGVTQTPRYLIKTRGQQVTLSCSPISGHRSVSWYQQTPGQGLQFLFEYFSETQRNKGNFPGRFSGRQFSNSRSEMNVSTLELGDSALYLCASSLSGVNEKLFFGSGTQLSVL.

The DNA for the CDR3 is TGCGCCAGCAGTATGGGGACAGGGGGCTTTAGCATCTATGGCTACACCTTC. It is translated as CASSMGTGGFSIYGYTF. This rearrangement joins TRBV5-1 to TRBJ1-2; 12 bases line up with TRBD1. From germline, CDR1 is SGHRS and CDR2 YFSETQ. The CDR3 loop spans 17 amino acids. Trimming cost V 5 bases and J 4 bases; bases outside gene matches: 12.

The V and J genes are TRBV11-2 and TRBJ2-7, with D perhaps TRBD1 (5 bases). Trimming removed 10 bases at V and 1 base at J, with 23 bases between. The CDR3 extends over 16 amino acids. The germline V gene encodes CDR1 SGHAT and CDR2 FQNNGV. CDR3 amino acids: CATSRTSTVPSYEQYF. CDR3 DNA: TGTGCCACCTCCAGAACCTCGACAGTTCCGTCCTACGAGCAGTACTTC.

The genes are TRBV4-2 and TRBJ2-3; 14 bases map to TRBD2. Trimming cost V 0 bases and J 2 bases; bases outside gene matches: 10. This CDR3 is 20 amino acids long. Germline lookup yields CDR1 LGHNA and CDR2 YNFKEQ. This CDR3 is CASSQDLGGGLAGDTDTQYF. In DNA form, the CDR3 reads TGTGCCAGCAGCCAAGATTTGGGTGGGGGACTAGCGGGAGACACAGATACGCAGTATTTT.

The CDR3 protein is CASSTQRTHNQPQHF. The CDR3 DNA reads TGTGCCAGCTCCACTCAACGCACGCATAATCAGCCCCAGCATTTT. The rearrangement links TRBV28 to TRBJ1-5; D not certain. The V end lost 8 bases, the J end lost 4 bases, and 18 bases lay between the germline ends. This CDR3 has 15 residues. Looked up from germline, CDR1 is MDHEN and CDR2 is SYDVKM.

CDR3: CASSPSVFLLQETQYF. The DNA for the CDR3 is TGTGCCAGCTCACCATCGGTATTCCTCCTCCAAGAGACCCAGTACTTC. This sequence joins TRBV18 and TRBJ2-5; D gene uncertain. CDR3 length equals 16 residues. Germline CDR1 reads KGHSH; CDR2 reads LQKENI. Between the trimmed V and J ends, which lost 2 bases and 1 base, there was a span of 14 bases.

The chain carries TRBV27 and TRBJ2-7; D is ambiguous. This CDR3 is built from 15 residues. The germline V and J ends were trimmed by 3 bases and 2 bases, with 14 bases remaining between them. Germline CDR1 is MNHEY and CDR2 is SMNVEV (reference sequence). The CDR3 protein is CASSFSVTPAYEQYF. The CDR3 nucleotides are TGTGCCAGCAGTTTCAGTGTCACACCAGCCTACGAGCAGTACTTC.

This clone occurred a few times. This sequence joins TRBV2 and TRBJ1-5, with 12 bases aligning to TRBD1. Trimming at V came to 4 bases and at J to 2 bases, leaving 3 bases not matched to a gene. This CDR3 spans 16 amino acids. The germline CDR1 and CDR2 sequences are SNHLY and FYNNEI. Here the CDR3 reads CASSGGTGGGNQPQHF. CDR3 DNA sequence: TGTGCCAGCAGTGGGGGGACAGGGGGCGGCAATCAGCCCCAGCATTTT.

The V call is TRBV2, the J call TRBJ2-2; 8 bases are shared with TRBD1. Losses at the gene ends were 8 bases for V and 3 bases for J; bases not matched to a gene: 2. CDR1 and CDR2 (germline): SNHLY, FYNNEI. The CDR3 has 13 amino acids. The CDR3, as DNA: TGTGCCAGCTTGACAGGGGACACCGGGGAGCTGTTTTTT. Amino acid sequence: CASLTGDTGELFF.

The chain uses TRBV7-2 and TRBJ2-1; D may be TRBD1 (6 bases). Germline CDR1 SGHTA, CDR2 FQGNSA. This CDR3 is built from 15 residues. V lost 4 bases and J 4 bases, leaving 14 bases between the germline ends. Written as DNA, the CDR3 is TGTGCCAGCAGCTCCCTTGACGACAGGTACAATGAGCAGTTCTTC. Residues: CASSSLDDRYNEQFF.

V is TRBV19 and J is TRBJ2-1, with D perhaps TRBD1 (6 bases). Per germline, CDR1 LNHDA and CDR2 SQIVND (reference sequence). V dropped 4 bases and J dropped 2 bases, with 12 bases sitting between them. The CDR3 contains 15 residues. CDR3 amino acids: CASSTRRGTYNEQFF. The CDR3 coding sequence is TGTGCCAGTAGTACTCGCAGGGGTACCTACAATGAGCAGTTCTTC.

The J gene is TRBJ2-5, the V gene TRBV18; D gene ambiguous. V was pared by 3 bases and J by 2 bases, with 7 bases between. CDR3 length equals 13 residues. Germline V gives CDR1 KGHSH, CDR2 LQKENI. This chain's CDR3 is CASSPERQETQYF. The DNA of the CDR3 is TGTGCCAGCTCACCCGAGAGGCAAGAGACCCAGTACTTC.

The genes are TRBV5-1 and TRBJ2-3; D is unresolved. Trimming took 1 base from V and 2 from J, leaving 5 bases between them. Germline-derived CDR1 and CDR2 are SGHRS and YFSETQ. The CDR3 spans 13 residues. In DNA form, the CDR3 reads TGCGCCAGCAGCTTGCCCCACACAGATACGCAGTATTTT. Amino acids: CASSLPHTDTQYF.

This clone was recorded once. The chain recombines TRBV27 with TRBJ2-1, with TRBD1 matching 7 bases. The CDR3 runs to 14 residues. V trimming: 4 bases; J trimming: 1 base; junction bases outside the gene matches: 1. Germline loops: CDR1 MNHEY, CDR2 SMNVEV (reference sequence). The CDR3 sequence is CASSWDSSYNEQFF. The CDR3, as DNA: TGTGCCAGCAGTTGGGACAGTTCCTACAATGAGCAGTTCTTC.

J is TRBJ2-3 and V is TRBV7-9; TRBD2 is a possible D gene (5 bases). Per germline, CDR1 SEHNR and CDR2 FQNEAQ (reference sequence). Deletions cut 4 bases from V and 4 bases from J, with 21 bases between. CDR3 size: 17 residues. CDR3 DNA sequence: TGTGCCAGCAGCTCATTTGGGAGCGGCTTCGGGGCAGATACGCAGTATTTT. It codes for CASSSFGSGFGADTQYF.

The chain couples TRBV28 to TRBJ2-3; 7 positions agree with TRBD2. CDR3 length: 15 residues. Per germline, CDR1 MDHEN and CDR2 SYDVKM. The V segment lost 2 bases and the J segment 8 bases; nucleotides outside the gene matches: 10. The CDR3 region has the DNA TGTGCCAGCAGTTTAGGAGCGGGACCTCTACGTACGCAGTATTTT. Translating it yields CASSLGAGPLRTQYF.

The chain combines TRBV7-2 with TRBJ1-1, with D possibly being TRBD1 (6 bases). Trimming left V 3 bases short and J 6 bases short, with 20 bases between. CDR3 size: 16 residues. Germline V gives CDR1 SGHTA, CDR2 FQGNSA. In nucleotides, the CDR3 is TGTGCCAGCAGCTTTGCCAACAGGGCCTGGGAACCTGAAGCTTTCTTT. Translation: CASSFANRAWEPEAFF.

The chain uses TRBV28 and TRBJ1-2, with 8 bases that match TRBD1. The CDR3 consists of 16 residues. Germline-derived CDR1 and CDR2 are MDHEN and SYDVKM. After removal of 3 bases from V and 0 bases from J, the junction contained 6 bases not matched to a gene. The DNA for the CDR3 is TGTGCCAGCAGTTTCCCCGGGACAGGAGCTAACTATGGCTACACCTTC. It translates to CASSFPGTGANYGYTF.

Here the CDR3 DNA reads TGCGCCAGCAGCCAAGATCCAGGGGCCTGGGAGCTGTTTTTT. Translation gives CASSQDPGAWELFF. This chain joins TRBV4-3 and TRBJ2-2, with a tentative D call TRBD1 (6 bases). The length of the CDR3 is 14 residues. From germline, CDR1 is LGHNA and CDR2 YSLEER. Between the trimmed V and J ends, which lost 0 bases and 9 bases, there was a span of 11 bases.

V usage is TRBV5-4 and J usage is TRBJ2-5; 8 bases agree with TRBD1. Germline V gene data show CDR1 as SGHNT and CDR2 as YYREEE (reference sequence). Trimming at V came to 4 bases and at J to 2 bases, leaving 4 bases not matched to a gene. This CDR3 comprises 14 residues. The CDR3 here is CASSPRDRQETQYF. The DNA of the CDR3 is TGTGCCAGCAGCCCTAGGGACAGGCAAGAGACCCAGTACTTC.

The chain joins TRBV13 to TRBJ2-7; 9 nucleotides agree with TRBD1. There are 15 residues in the CDR3. The V segment lost 6 bases and the J segment 4 bases; nucleotides outside the gene matches: 10. Germline V lookup: CDR1 PRHDT, CDR2 FYEKMQ (reference sequence). CDR3 sequence reads: CASRPSGTGQYEQYF. The CDR3 region has the DNA TGTGCCAGCAGGCCGTCCGGGACAGGGCAGTACGAGCAGTACTTC.

The V and J genes are TRBV6-1 and TRBJ2-1, with 8 bases identical to TRBD2. J was trimmed by 8 bases and V by 6 bases; bases with no gene match: 12. The germline CDR1 and CDR2 sequences are MNHNS and SASEGT. The length of the CDR3 is 15 residues. CDR3 DNA: TGTGCCAGCAGGATTAGCGGGAACGGGGTATATGAGCAGTTCTTC. This encodes CASRISGNGVYEQFF.

V usage is TRBV5-5 and J usage is TRBJ1-1; the D gene is possibly TRBD1 (5 bases). The germline CDR1 and CDR2 sequences are SGHKS and YYEKEE (reference sequence). The CDR3 runs 16 residues. The germline V and J ends were trimmed by 0 bases and 4 bases, with 16 bases remaining between them. In DNA, the CDR3 is TGTGCCAGCAGCTTGGATCTCTCTGGGGGGGGCACTGAAGCTTTCTTT. Amino acids: CASSLDLSGGGTEAFF.

The gene calls are TRBV5-1 and TRBJ2-2; TRBD1 matches 10 bases. V gave up 0 bases and J gave up 3 bases; unmatched junction bases: 2. CDR1 and CDR2 (germline): SGHRS, YFSETQ. This CDR3 has 16 residues. Here the CDR3 DNA reads TGCGCCAGCAGCTTGGCCGGGACAGGGGACACCGGGGAGCTGTTTTTT. It codes for CASSLAGTGDTGELFF.

This clone was detected once. This chain uses TRBV5-1 with TRBJ2-2, with 7 bases fitting TRBD2. V shed 2 bases, J shed 10 bases, and the junction held 11 bases outside the gene matches. Per germline, CDR1 SGHRS and CDR2 YFSETQ. This CDR3 comprises 15 residues. For the CDR3, the DNA is TGCGCCAGCAGCTTTTGGCGGGAGCTCCCGTCGGAGCTGTTTTTT. Protein sequence: CASSFWRELPSELFF.

The V and J genes are TRBV7-2 and TRBJ2-7; TRBD1 aligns across 11 bases. CDR3 length equals 14 residues. Germline V lookup: CDR1 SGHTA, CDR2 FQGNSA. The V and J ends lost 5 bases and 5 bases, in that order; junction bases with no gene match: 5. CDR3 nucleotide sequence: TGTGCCAGCAGCCTAGGACAGGGGGCCCACGAGCAGTACTTC. Translation: CASSLGQGAHEQYF.

The chain is built from TRBV7-2 and TRBJ2-3; TRBD2 aligns across 12 bases. This CDR3 region has 16 residues. V gave up 6 bases and J gave up 4 bases; unmatched junction bases: 8. The germline V gene has CDR1 SGHTA and CDR2 FQGNSA. CDR3 bases: TGTGCCAGCAGTGGAGACCCTAGCGGGAGGGCAGATACGCAGTATTTT. It yields the protein CASSGDPSGRADTQYF.

The chain links TRBV18 to TRBJ2-5; D is possibly TRBD2 (6 bases). CDR1 is KGHSH, CDR2 LQKENI, per germline. Trimming removed 1 base at V and 4 bases at J, with 13 bases between. The CDR3 sequence is 15 residues long. The CDR3 loop is CASSPQTSEGETQYF. In nucleotides, the CDR3 is TGTGCCAGCTCACCACAGACTAGTGAGGGAGAGACCCAGTACTTC.

The chain has TRBV5-4 and TRBJ2-7; no reliable D call. Trimming took off 4 bases at V and 4 bases at J, with 9 bases between the two ends. The CDR3 consists of 12 residues. The germline CDR1 and CDR2 sequences are SGHNT and YYREEE (reference sequence). For the CDR3, the DNA is TGTGCCAGCAGCCGCGACGGGTACGAGCAGTACTTC. It codes for CASSRDGYEQYF.

CDR3: CASSRNTGDTQYF. CDR3 bases: TGTGCCAGCAGCCGCAATACGGGGGATACGCAGTATTTT. The V gene is TRBV7-9, the J gene TRBJ2-3; D possibly corresponds to TRBD2 (5 bases). The CDR3 totals 13 residues. Germline V gives CDR1 SEHNR, CDR2 FQNEAQ (reference sequence). Trimming took 5 bases from V and 6 from J, leaving 12 bases between them.

This clone was seen just once. The genes are TRBV19 and TRBJ1-5; a weak D match, TRBD1 (5 bases). V lost 3 bases to trimming and J lost 3 bases, with 9 bases between them. CDR3 length: 14 residues. From germline, CDR1 is LNHDA and CDR2 SQIVND (reference sequence). CDR3 DNA: TGTGCCAGTAGTATGGGGACTATCAATCAGCCCCAGCATTTT. Protein sequence: CASSMGTINQPQHF.